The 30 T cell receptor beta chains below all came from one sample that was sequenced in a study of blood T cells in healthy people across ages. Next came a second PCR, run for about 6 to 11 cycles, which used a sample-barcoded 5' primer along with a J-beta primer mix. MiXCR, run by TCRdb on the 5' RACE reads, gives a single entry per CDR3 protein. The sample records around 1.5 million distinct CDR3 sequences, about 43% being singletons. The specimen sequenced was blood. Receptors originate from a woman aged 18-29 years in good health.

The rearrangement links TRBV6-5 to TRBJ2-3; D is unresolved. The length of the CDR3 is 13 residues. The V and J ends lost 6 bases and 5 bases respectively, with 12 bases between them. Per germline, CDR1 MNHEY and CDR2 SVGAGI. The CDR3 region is CASSDTSIDTQYF. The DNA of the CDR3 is TGTGCCAGCAGCGATACCTCAATAGATACGCAGTATTTT.

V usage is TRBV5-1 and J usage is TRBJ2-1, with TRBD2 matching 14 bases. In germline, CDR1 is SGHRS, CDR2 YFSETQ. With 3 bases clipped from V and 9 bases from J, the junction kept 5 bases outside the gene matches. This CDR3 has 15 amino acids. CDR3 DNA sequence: TGCGCCAGCAGCTCGACTAGCGGGGGGGCTCTTGAGCAGTTCTTC. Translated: CASSSTSGGALEQFF.

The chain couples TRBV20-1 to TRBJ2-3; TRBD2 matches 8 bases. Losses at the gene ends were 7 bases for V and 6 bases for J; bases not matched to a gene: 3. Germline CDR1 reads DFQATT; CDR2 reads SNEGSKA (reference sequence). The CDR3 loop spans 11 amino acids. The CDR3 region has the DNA TGCAGTGGCCGGGGGGGGGATACGCAGTATTTT. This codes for CSGRGGDTQYF.

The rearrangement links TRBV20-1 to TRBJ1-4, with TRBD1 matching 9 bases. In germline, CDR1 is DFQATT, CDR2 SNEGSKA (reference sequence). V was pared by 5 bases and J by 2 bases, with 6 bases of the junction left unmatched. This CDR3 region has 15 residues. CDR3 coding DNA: TGCAGTGCTTCGGGACAGGGAGATACTAATGAAAAACTGTTTTTT. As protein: CSASGQGDTNEKLFF.

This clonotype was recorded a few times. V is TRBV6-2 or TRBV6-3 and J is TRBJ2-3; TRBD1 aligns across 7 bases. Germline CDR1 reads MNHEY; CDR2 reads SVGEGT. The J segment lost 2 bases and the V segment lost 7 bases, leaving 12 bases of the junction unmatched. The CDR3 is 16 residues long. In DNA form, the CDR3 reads TGTGCCAGCAAGGTTAAGGGGGCCTTCATCACAGATACGCAGTATTTT. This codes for CASKVKGAFITDTQYF.

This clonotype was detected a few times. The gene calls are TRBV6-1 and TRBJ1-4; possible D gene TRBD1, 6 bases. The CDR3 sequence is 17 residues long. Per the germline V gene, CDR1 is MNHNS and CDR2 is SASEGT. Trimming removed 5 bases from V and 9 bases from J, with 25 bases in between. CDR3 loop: CASSPQPGGGASKKLFF. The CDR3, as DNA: TGTGCCAGCAGTCCCCAACCGGGGGGGGGCGCTTCTAAAAAACTGTTTTTT.

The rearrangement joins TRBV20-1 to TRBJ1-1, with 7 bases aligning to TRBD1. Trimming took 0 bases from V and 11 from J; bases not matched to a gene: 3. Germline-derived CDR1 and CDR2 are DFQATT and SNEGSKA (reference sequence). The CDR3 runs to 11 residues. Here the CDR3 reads CSARDPGGAFF. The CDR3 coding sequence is TGCAGTGCTAGAGATCCAGGGGGTGCTTTCTTT.

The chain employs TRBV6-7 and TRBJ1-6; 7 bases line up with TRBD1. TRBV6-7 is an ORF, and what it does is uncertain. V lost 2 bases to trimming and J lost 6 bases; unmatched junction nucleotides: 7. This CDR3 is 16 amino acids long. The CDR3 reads CASSYPPDRCNSPLHF. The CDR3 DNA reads TGTGCCAGCAGTTACCCTCCGGACAGGTGTAATTCACCCCTCCACTTT.

CDR3 region: CASSATGSSYNSPLHF. The CDR3, as DNA: TGTGCCAGCAGTGCGACAGGGAGCTCCTATAATTCACCCCTCCACTTT. The chain combines TRBV2 with TRBJ1-6; 7 nucleotides align to TRBD1. CDR1 is SNHLY and CDR2 is FYNNEI in the germline V gene. The CDR3 totals 16 residues. V lost 4 bases to trimming and J lost 0 bases; unmatched junction nucleotides: 3.

The CDR3 DNA sequence: TGCAGTGCTTTCCAGGACACTGAAGCTTTCTTT. It is translated as CSAFQDTEAFF. The chain recombines TRBV20-1 with TRBJ1-1, with D hard to call. V was trimmed by 5 bases and J by 3 bases, leaving 7 bases between them. Germline V gene sequence: CDR1 DFQATT, CDR2 SNEGSKA (reference sequence). This CDR3 has 11 amino acids.

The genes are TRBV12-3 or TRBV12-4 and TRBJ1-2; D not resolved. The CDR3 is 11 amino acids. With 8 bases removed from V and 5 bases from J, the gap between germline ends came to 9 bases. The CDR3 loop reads CASGRRYGYTF. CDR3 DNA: TGTGCCAGCGGGAGGCGGTATGGCTACACCTTC.

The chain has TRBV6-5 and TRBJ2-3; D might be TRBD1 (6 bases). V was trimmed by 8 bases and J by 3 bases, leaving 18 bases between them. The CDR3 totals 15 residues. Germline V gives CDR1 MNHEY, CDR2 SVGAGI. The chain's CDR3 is CASALGGKLTDTQYF. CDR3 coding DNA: TGTGCCAGCGCACTAGGGGGAAAGCTAACAGATACGCAGTATTTT.

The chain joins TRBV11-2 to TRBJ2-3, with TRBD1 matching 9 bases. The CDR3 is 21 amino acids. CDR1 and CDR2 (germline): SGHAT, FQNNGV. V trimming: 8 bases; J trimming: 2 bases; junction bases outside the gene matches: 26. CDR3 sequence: CASASRGGQGSRGLFTDTQYF. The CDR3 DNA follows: TGTGCCAGCGCATCAAGAGGGGGACAGGGTTCCCGGGGACTTTTCACAGATACGCAGTATTTT. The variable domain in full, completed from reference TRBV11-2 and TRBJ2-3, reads EAGVAQSPRYKIIEKRQSVAFWCNPISGHATLYWYQQILGQGPKLLIQFQNNGVVDDSQLPKDRFSAERLKGVDSTLKIQPAKLEDSAVYLCASASRGGQGSRGLFTDTQYFGPGTRLTVL.

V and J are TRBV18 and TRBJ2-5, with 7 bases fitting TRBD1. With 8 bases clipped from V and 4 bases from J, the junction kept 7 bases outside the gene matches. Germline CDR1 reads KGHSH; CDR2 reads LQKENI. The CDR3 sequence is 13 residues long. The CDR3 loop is CASQGRDRETQYF. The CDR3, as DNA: TGTGCCAGCCAAGGCCGGGACAGAGAGACCCAGTACTTC.

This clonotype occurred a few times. CDR3 sequence reads: CASSRDRDLPLHF. The CDR3 nucleotides read TGTGCCAGCAGCCGGGACAGGGATTTACCCCTCCACTTT. V usage is TRBV7-3 and J usage is TRBJ1-6, with 9 bases aligning to TRBD1. V lost 5 bases to trimming and J lost 12 bases; unmatched junction nucleotides: 5. Germline CDR1 reads SGHTA; CDR2 reads FQGTGA. The CDR3 length is 13 residues.

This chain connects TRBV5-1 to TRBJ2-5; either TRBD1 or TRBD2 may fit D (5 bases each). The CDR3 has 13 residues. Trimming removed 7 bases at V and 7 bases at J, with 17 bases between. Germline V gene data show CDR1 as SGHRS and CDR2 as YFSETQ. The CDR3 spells CASGLTREGTQYF. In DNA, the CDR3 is TGCGCCAGCGGACTGACCAGGGAAGGGACCCAGTACTTC.

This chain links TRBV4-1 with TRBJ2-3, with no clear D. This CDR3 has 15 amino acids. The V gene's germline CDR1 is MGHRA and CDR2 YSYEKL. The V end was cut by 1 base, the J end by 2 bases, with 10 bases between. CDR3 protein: CASSQAGHPTDTQYF. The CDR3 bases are TGCGCCAGCAGCCAAGCGGGCCATCCCACAGATACGCAGTATTTT.

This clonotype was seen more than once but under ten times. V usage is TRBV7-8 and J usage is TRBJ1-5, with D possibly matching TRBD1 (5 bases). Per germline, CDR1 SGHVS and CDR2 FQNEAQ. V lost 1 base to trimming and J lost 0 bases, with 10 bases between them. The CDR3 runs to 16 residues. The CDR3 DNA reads TGTGCCAGCAGCTTAGAGGGTGGGGGTAGCAATCAGCCCCAGCATTTT. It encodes CASSLEGGGSNQPQHF.

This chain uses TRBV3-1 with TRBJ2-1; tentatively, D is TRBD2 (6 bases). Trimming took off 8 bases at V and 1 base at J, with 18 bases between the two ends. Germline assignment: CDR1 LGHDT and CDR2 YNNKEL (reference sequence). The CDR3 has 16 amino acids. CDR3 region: CASCSLIGSSYNEQFF. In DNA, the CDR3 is TGTGCCAGCTGCAGCTTGATCGGGAGTTCCTACAATGAGCAGTTCTTC.

This CDR3 reads CASSHVQGRGYTF. The CDR3 bases are TGTGCCAGCAGCCACGTACAGGGGCGAGGATACACCTTC. The chain links TRBV3-1 to TRBJ1-2, with 7 bases matching TRBD1. This CDR3 contains 13 residues. V was clipped by 3 bases and J by 11 bases; unmatched bases: 9. CDR1 and CDR2 from the germline V gene are LGHDT and YNNKEL (reference sequence). The whole variable domain, remainder taken from reference TRBV3-1 and TRBJ1-2, is DTAVSQTPKYLVTQMGNDKSIKCEQNLGHDTMYWYKQDSKKFLKIMFSYNNKELIINETVPNRFSPKSPDKAHLNLHINSLELGDSAVYFCASSHVQGRGYTFGSGTRLTVV.

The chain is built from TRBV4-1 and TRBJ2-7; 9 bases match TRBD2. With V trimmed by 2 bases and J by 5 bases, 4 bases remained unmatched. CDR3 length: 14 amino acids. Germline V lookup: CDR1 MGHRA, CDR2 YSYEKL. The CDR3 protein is CASSQNKREDEQYF. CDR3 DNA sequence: TGCGCCAGCAGCCAAAATAAGCGGGAGGACGAGCAGTACTTC.

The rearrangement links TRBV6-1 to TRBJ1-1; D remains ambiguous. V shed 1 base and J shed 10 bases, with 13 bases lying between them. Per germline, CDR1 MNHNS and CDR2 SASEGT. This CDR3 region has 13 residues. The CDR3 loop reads CASSEDFLGAAFF. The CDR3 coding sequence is TGTGCCAGCAGTGAAGACTTTTTAGGAGCAGCTTTCTTT.

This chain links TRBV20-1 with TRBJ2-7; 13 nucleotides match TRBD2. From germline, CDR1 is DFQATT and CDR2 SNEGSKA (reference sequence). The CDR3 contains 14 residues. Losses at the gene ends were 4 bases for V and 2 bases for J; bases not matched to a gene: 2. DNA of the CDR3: TGCAGTGCTACACTAGCGGGAGGGCCCTACGAGCAGTACTTC. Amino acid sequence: CSATLAGGPYEQYF.

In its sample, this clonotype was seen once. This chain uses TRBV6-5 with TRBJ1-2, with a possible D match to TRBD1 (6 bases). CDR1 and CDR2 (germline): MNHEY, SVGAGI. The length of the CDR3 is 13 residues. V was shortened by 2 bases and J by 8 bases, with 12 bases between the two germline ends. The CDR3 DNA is TGTGCCAGCAGTTACCTACAGGGCGACGGCTACACCTTC. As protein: CASSYLQGDGYTF.

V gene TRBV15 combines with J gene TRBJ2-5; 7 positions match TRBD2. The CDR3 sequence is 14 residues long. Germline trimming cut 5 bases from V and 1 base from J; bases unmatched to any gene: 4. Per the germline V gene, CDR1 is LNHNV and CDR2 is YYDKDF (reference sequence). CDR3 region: CATSRSSGQETQYF. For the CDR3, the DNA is TGTGCCACCAGCCGGTCTAGCGGCCAAGAGACCCAGTACTTC.

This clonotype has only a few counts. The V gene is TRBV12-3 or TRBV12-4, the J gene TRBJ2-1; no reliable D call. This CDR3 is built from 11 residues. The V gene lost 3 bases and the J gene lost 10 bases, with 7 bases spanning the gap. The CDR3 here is CASSFRSEQFF. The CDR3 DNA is TGTGCCAGCAGTTTTAGGTCCGAGCAGTTCTTC.

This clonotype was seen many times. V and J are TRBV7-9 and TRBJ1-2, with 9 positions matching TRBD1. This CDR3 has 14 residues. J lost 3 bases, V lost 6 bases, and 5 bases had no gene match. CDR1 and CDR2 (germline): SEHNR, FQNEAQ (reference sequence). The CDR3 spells CASSPGTGYYGYTF. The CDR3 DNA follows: TGTGCCAGCAGTCCCGGGACAGGGTACTATGGCTACACCTTC.

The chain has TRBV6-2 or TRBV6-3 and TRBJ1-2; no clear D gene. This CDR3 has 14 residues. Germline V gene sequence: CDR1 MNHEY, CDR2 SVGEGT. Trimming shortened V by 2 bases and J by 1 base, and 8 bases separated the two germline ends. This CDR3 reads CASSYDVGNYGYTF. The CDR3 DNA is TGTGCCAGCAGTTACGATGTCGGTAACTATGGCTACACCTTC.

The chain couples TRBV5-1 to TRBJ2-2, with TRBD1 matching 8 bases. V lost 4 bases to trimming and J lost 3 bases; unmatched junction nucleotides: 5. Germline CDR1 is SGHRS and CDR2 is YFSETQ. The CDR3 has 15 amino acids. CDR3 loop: CASSIGTGYTGELFF. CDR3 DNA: TGCGCCAGCAGCATAGGGACAGGATACACCGGGGAGCTGTTTTTT.

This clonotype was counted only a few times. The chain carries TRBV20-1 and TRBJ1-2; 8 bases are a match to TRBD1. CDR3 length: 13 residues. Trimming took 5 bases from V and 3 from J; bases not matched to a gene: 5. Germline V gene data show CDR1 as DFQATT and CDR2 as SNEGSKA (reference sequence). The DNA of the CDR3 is TGCAGTGCTCCTACGACAGGGGACTATGGCTACACCTTC. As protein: CSAPTTGDYGYTF.